These 24 T cell receptor beta chains were all obtained from the same sample, sequenced in a study of blood T cell repertoires in COVID-19 (dated by TCRdb to 2020 to 2022). The library was obtained by the immunoSEQ multiplex PCR assay. Sourced from immuneACCESS, this table was stored by TCRdb with only in-frame sequences that have V and J called. A share of the clones is absent; for the studies checked, an unresolved V gene accounts for under half, and the remainder has no known explanation. In all, the sample holds some 200,000 clones, and approximately 86% of those were seen once. Together, the top ten hold about 0.95% of the sample. Sequencing was done on a sample of peripheral blood. These receptors originate from a man aged 55 to 70 with COVID-19, enrolled during active disease.

CDR3 sequence reads: CAILRGGKNTEAFF. The CDR3 DNA is TGTGCCATTCTGAGGGGGGGCAAGAACACTGAAGCTTTCTTT. The chain carries TRBV2 and TRBJ1-1; TRBD1 might be the D (6 bases). V was trimmed by 10 bases and J by 1 base, leaving 16 bases between them. From germline, CDR1 is SNHLY and CDR2 FYNNEI. The CDR3 totals 14 residues.

Here the CDR3 reads CASSPIGTGGSTDTQYF. CDR3 in DNA: TGTGCCAGCAGCCCCATCGGGACAGGGGGGAGCACAGATACGCAGTATTTT. The chain carries TRBV3-1 (or the pseudogene TRBV3-2) and TRBJ2-3, with TRBD1 matching over 11 bases. There are 17 residues in the CDR3. Germline trimming cut 4 bases from V and 0 bases from J; bases unmatched to any gene: 6. Germline CDR1 LGHDT, CDR2 YNNKEL (reference sequence).

This clone was detected once. The J gene is TRBJ1-5, the V gene TRBV28, with 10 positions matching TRBD1. This CDR3 comprises 14 residues. The germline CDR1 and CDR2 sequences are MDHEN and SYDVKM. Losses at the gene ends were 2 bases for V and 5 bases for J; bases not matched to a gene: 0. In DNA, the CDR3 is TGTGCCAGCAGTTTAGGACAGGGGGATCAGCCCCAGCATTTT. Protein: CASSLGQGDQPQHF.

The CDR3 here is CASSEGTGGPYEQYF. In DNA, the CDR3 is TGCGCCAGCAGCGAGGGGACAGGGGGACCCTACGAGCAGTACTTC. The V gene is TRBV5-1, the J gene TRBJ2-7; 11 nucleotides match TRBD1. The CDR3 extends over 15 amino acids. Trimming at V came to 4 bases and at J to 2 bases, leaving 5 bases not matched to a gene. From germline, CDR1 is SGHRS and CDR2 YFSETQ. The complete variable domain, with remaining parts taken from reference TRBV5-1 and TRBJ2-7, reads KAGVTQTPRYLIKTRGQQVTLSCSPISGHRSVSWYQQTPGQGLQFLFEYFSETQRNKGNFPGRFSGRQFSNSRSEMNVSTLELGDSALYLCASSEGTGGPYEQYFGPGTRLTVT.

CDR3 sequence reads: CASSSQEGGQGARPQHF. The CDR3 region has the DNA TGTGCCAGCTCATCGCAGGAAGGGGGACAGGGTGCAAGGCCCCAGCATTTT. J is TRBJ1-5 and V is TRBV18; 9 bases are a match to TRBD1. CDR3 length: 17 residues. Germline V gene data show CDR1 as KGHSH and CDR2 as LQKENI. Trimming removed 5 bases from V and 9 bases from J; junction bases left unmatched: 17.

This chain joins TRBV3-1 (or the pseudogene TRBV3-2) and TRBJ1-5; 7 bases match TRBD1. This CDR3 is built from 14 residues. CDR1 LGHDT and CDR2 YNNKEL come from the germline V gene (reference sequence). V gave up 5 bases and J gave up 4 bases; unmatched junction bases: 5. The CDR3 coding sequence is TGTGCCAGCAGCTCTGGGACAGCTAATCAGCCCCAGCATTTT. It is translated as CASSSGTANQPQHF.

The CDR3 reads CASSLAGSGNTIYF. CDR3 DNA: TGTGCCAGCAGCTTGGCGGGCTCTGGAAACACCATATATTTT. The chain has TRBV5-4 and TRBJ1-3; D unresolved. Germline V CDR1 and CDR2: SGHNT, YYREEE (reference sequence). The V end was cut by 0 bases, the J end by 0 bases, with 4 bases between. The CDR3 spans 14 residues.

The V gene is TRBV7-9, the J gene TRBJ1-1; the match to TRBD1 covers 7 bases. Germline loops: CDR1 SEHNR, CDR2 FQNEAQ (reference sequence). The ends lost 8 bases at V and 2 bases at J; junction bases unmatched: 8. This CDR3 is 14 amino acids long. The CDR3 sequence is CASSSGTVNTEAFF. DNA of the CDR3: TGTGCCAGCTCCTCCGGGACAGTAAACACTGAAGCTTTCTTT.

Only a few counts were recorded for this clone. This chain uses TRBV10-3 with TRBJ1-2, with D possibly being TRBD1 (5 bases). Germline-derived CDR1 and CDR2 are ENHRY and SYGVKD. The CDR3 is 13 amino acids. The ends were cut back, 1 base at V and 5 bases at J, with 8 bases in the middle. CDR3 region: CAISELAGYGYTF. CDR3 in DNA: TGTGCCATCAGTGAGTTAGCAGGGTATGGCTACACCTTC.

The chain employs TRBV6-2 or TRBV6-3 and TRBJ1-2, with D possibly matching TRBD1 (6 bases). Germline-derived CDR1 and CDR2 are MNHEY and SVGEGT. The CDR3 spans 17 residues. V dropped 0 bases and J dropped 0 bases, with 14 bases sitting between them. The chain's CDR3 is CASSYSIYGQPNYGYTF. Here the CDR3 DNA reads TGTGCCAGCAGTTACTCGATATACGGACAGCCTAACTATGGCTACACCTTC.

The chain uses TRBV2 and TRBJ1-5; a weak D match, TRBD1 (5 bases). The CDR3 consists of 14 residues. V lost 3 bases and J 5 bases, leaving 11 bases between the germline ends. Germline-derived CDR1 and CDR2 are SNHLY and FYNNEI. The CDR3 reads CASSEGQGHQPQHF. For the CDR3, the DNA is TGTGCCAGCAGTGAGGGCCAGGGCCATCAGCCCCAGCATTTT.

The chain links TRBV7-9 to TRBJ2-5; the D gene is possibly TRBD2 (5 bases). This CDR3 is built from 16 residues. Germline-derived CDR1 and CDR2 are SEHNR and FQNEAQ (reference sequence). Trimming cost V 3 bases and J 1 base, with 15 bases left between them. This CDR3 is CASSFFRTHLQETQYF. The CDR3 coding sequence is TGTGCCAGCAGCTTTTTTAGGACTCATCTCCAAGAGACCCAGTACTTC.

This sequence joins TRBV27 and TRBJ2-7; perhaps TRBD2 as D (5 bases). V was clipped by 4 bases and J by 0 bases, with 19 bases between them. The CDR3 runs 17 residues. In germline, CDR1 is MNHEY, CDR2 SMNVEV (reference sequence). CDR3 sequence reads: CASSSHQRGSASYEQYF. The CDR3 bases are TGTGCCAGCAGTTCCCATCAAAGAGGGTCAGCCTCCTACGAGCAGTACTTC.

The V call is TRBV5-1, the J call TRBJ2-1; D is perhaps TRBD1 (6 bases). The germline V and J ends were trimmed by 2 bases and 5 bases, with 17 bases remaining between them. The CDR3 spans 16 residues. Germline CDR1 SGHRS, CDR2 YFSETQ. The CDR3 DNA reads as TGCGCCAGCAGCTTAGGCACCGGGACACGAAACAATGAGCAGTTCTTC. Encoded protein: CASSLGTGTRNNEQFF. Combining the CDR3 with reference TRBV5-1 and TRBJ2-1 gives the whole variable domain KAGVTQTPRYLIKTRGQQVTLSCSPISGHRSVSWYQQTPGQGLQFLFEYFSETQRNKGNFPGRFSGRQFSNSRSEMNVSTLELGDSALYLCASSLGTGTRNNEQFFGPGTRLTVL.

The V gene is TRBV24-1, the J gene TRBJ2-7, with 13 bases identical to TRBD2. Per germline, CDR1 KGHDR and CDR2 SFDVKD. V dropped 4 bases and J dropped 9; count of bases not matched to a gene: 11. The CDR3 loop spans 16 amino acids. DNA of the CDR3: TGTGCCACCAGTGACTCCGGGACTAGCGGGACCTGGGGGCAGTACTTC. Translated, it gives CATSDSGTSGTWGQYF.

The chain links TRBV2 to TRBJ2-3; 9 nucleotides agree with TRBD1. With V trimmed by 7 bases and J by 2 bases, 7 bases remained unmatched. The CDR3 loop spans 15 amino acids. CDR1 SNHLY and CDR2 FYNNEI come from the germline V gene. The CDR3 loop reads CASKLGTGSTDTQYF. The CDR3 bases are TGTGCCAGCAAGTTGGGGACAGGGTCCACAGATACGCAGTATTTT.

V and J are TRBV30 and TRBJ1-1, with 8 bases lining up with TRBD1. CDR1 GTSNPN and CDR2 SVGIG come from the germline V gene (reference sequence). This CDR3 comprises 14 residues. V gave up 4 bases and J gave up 7 bases; unmatched junction bases: 11. The DNA for the CDR3 is TGTGCCTGGAAACTTACAGGGGGAGCGGGTGAAGCTTTCTTT. This encodes CAWKLTGGAGEAFF.

The chain has TRBV19 and TRBJ2-2, with a possible D match to TRBD1 (7 bases). Trimming removed 3 bases from V and 6 bases from J, with 17 bases in between. The CDR3 runs to 16 residues. Germline V CDR1 and CDR2: LNHDA, SQIVND (reference sequence). CDR3 bases: TGTGCCAGTAGTATCGGGCGGCAGGGGGGACCCGGGGAGCTGTTTTTT. Translated: CASSIGRQGGPGELFF.

The DNA for the CDR3 is TGTGCCATCCACCAGGGGGGGAACACTGAAGCTTTCTTT. It specifies CAIHQGGNTEAFF. The rearrangement uses TRBV10-3 and TRBJ1-1; 7 nucleotides line up with TRBD1. V was clipped by 8 bases and J by 1 base; unmatched bases: 4. In germline, CDR1 is ENHRY, CDR2 SYGVKD. This CDR3 is 13 amino acids long.

This chain connects TRBV12-3 or TRBV12-4 to TRBJ1-1, with D possibly being TRBD1 (6 bases). Trimming shortened V by 3 bases and J by 4 bases, and 9 bases separated the two germline ends. The CDR3 spans 13 residues. The CDR3 DNA reads as TGTGCCAGCAGTTTCCAGGGGATCACTGAAGCTTTCTTT. Translating it yields CASSFQGITEAFF.

The chain combines TRBV4-2 with TRBJ1-2, with TRBD1 matching over 8 bases. The length of the CDR3 is 12 residues. Germline trimming cut 3 bases from V and 7 bases from J; bases unmatched to any gene: 1. Germline CDR1 is LGHNA and CDR2 is YNFKEQ. The CDR3 here is CASSHDRGGYTF. CDR3 bases: TGTGCCAGCAGCCATGACAGGGGTGGCTACACCTTC.

J is TRBJ1-4 and V is TRBV18, with D uncertain. Trimming took off 2 bases at V and 7 bases at J, with 14 bases between the two ends. Looked up from germline, CDR1 is KGHSH and CDR2 is LQKENI. This CDR3 is 15 amino acids long. CDR3 bases: TGTGCCAGCTCACCAAACTCGGGGAAGGGTGAAAAACTGTTTTTT. Its translation is CASSPNSGKGEKLFF. The whole variable domain, remainder taken from reference TRBV18 and TRBJ1-4, is NAGVMQNPRHLVRRRGQEARLRCSPMKGHSHVYWYRQLPEEGLKFMVYLQKENIIDESGMPKERFSAEFPKEGPSILRIQQVVRGDSAAYFCASSPNSGKGEKLFFGSGTQLSVL.

The rearrangement joins TRBV9 to TRBJ1-1; D not certain. V was cut by 0 bases and J by 4 bases, with 7 bases left in between. The CDR3 is 13 amino acids. Germline CDR1 reads SGDLS; CDR2 reads YYNGEE. The CDR3 DNA reads as TGTGCCAGCAGCGTAGCTACGGGCACTGAAGCTTTCTTT. Protein sequence: CASSVATGTEAFF.

Turning to this clone: The sample contains more than one DNA sequence encoding this CDR3. This chain uses TRBV19 with TRBJ1-5; 9 bases are shared with TRBD1. Germline V CDR1 and CDR2: LNHDA, SQIVND (reference sequence). The trim removed 5 bases at V and 7 bases at J, leaving 6 bases unmatched. The CDR3 runs to 14 residues. As DNA, the CDR3 is TGTGCCAGTAGTTCCGGGACAGGGTACCAGCCCCAGCATTTT. This sequence encodes CASSSGTGYQPQHF. The complete variable domain, with remaining parts taken from reference TRBV19 and TRBJ1-5, reads DGGITQSPKYLFRKEGQNVTLSCEQNLNHDAMYWYRQDPGQGLRLIYYSQIVNDFQKGDIAEGYSVSREKKESFPLTVTSAQKNPTAFYLCASSSGTGYQPQHFGDGTRLSIL.